The 23 T cell receptor beta chains in this list originate from one sample, sequenced in a study of CD8 T cells in Susac syndrome. The RNA, about 0.45 to 1 ug, was put through reverse transcription using random hexamers. TCRdb re-called the immunoSEQ multiplex PCR reads through MiXCR, storing one row per CDR3 protein. The sample records over 100,000 distinct CDR3 sequences, about 90% being singletons. Sequenced: CD4+ T cells from PBMCs. Receptors originate from a human donor in good health.

DNA of the CDR3: TGTGCCAGCAGCGAGGGGGGGCGCGCGAATACGCAGTATTTT. Translation gives CASSEGGRANTQYF. The chain recombines TRBV5-6 with TRBJ2-3, with D possibly being TRBD2 (7 bases). CDR3 length: 14 residues. The ends were cut back, 4 bases at V and 7 bases at J, with 16 bases in the middle. In germline, CDR1 is SGHDT, CDR2 YYEEEE.

The chain employs TRBV19 and TRBJ1-2; a weak D match, TRBD1 (5 bases). CDR1 is LNHDA, CDR2 SQIVND, per germline (reference sequence). The CDR3 is made up of 14 amino acids. V gave up 5 bases and J gave up 4 bases, with 14 bases separating them. The CDR3 sequence: CASSQVEGSYGYTF. CDR3 nucleotides: TGTGCCAGTAGTCAGGTGGAGGGGTCCTATGGCTACACCTTC.

There are a few counts of this clonotype. This chain connects TRBV7-9 to TRBJ2-5, with D possibly matching TRBD1 (5 bases). Germline loops: CDR1 SEHNR, CDR2 FQNEAQ (reference sequence). Trimming stripped 5 bases from V and 4 bases from J, with 14 bases between. The CDR3 runs 14 residues. This CDR3 reads CASSLRAGLETQYF. As DNA, the CDR3 is TGTGCCAGCAGCCTAAGGGCAGGGTTAGAGACCCAGTACTTC.

This chain joins TRBV5-1 and TRBJ2-1; 9 bases map to TRBD1. The CDR3 spans 14 residues. Trimming took 6 bases from V and 5 from J; bases not matched to a gene: 6. Germline lookup yields CDR1 SGHRS and CDR2 YFSETQ. CDR3 nucleotides: TGCGCCAGCACTTGGGACAGGGTTGACAATGAGCAGTTCTTC. It is translated as CASTWDRVDNEQFF.

The V and J genes are TRBV29-1 and TRBJ2-7; 11 bases agree with TRBD2. Germline CDR1 reads SQVTM; CDR2 reads ANQGSEA. V trimming: 6 bases; J trimming: 4 bases; junction bases outside the gene matches: 5. This CDR3 is built from 13 residues. The CDR3 here is CSVGLAGAYEQYF. DNA for the CDR3: TGCAGCGTCGGACTAGCGGGCGCATACGAGCAGTACTTC.

The chain has TRBV3-1 and TRBJ2-5; TRBD1 agrees at 9 bases. The germline V gene has CDR1 LGHDT and CDR2 YNNKEL (reference sequence). This CDR3 has 18 residues. The V segment lost 1 base and the J segment 5 bases; nucleotides outside the gene matches: 14. The CDR3 region is CASSQATPGTGRVETQYF. The CDR3 nucleotides are TGTGCCAGCAGCCAAGCGACCCCCGGGACAGGGAGGGTTGAGACCCAGTACTTC.

V is TRBV19 and J is TRBJ1-5, with a weak D call TRBD1 (6 bases). CDR1 LNHDA and CDR2 SQIVND come from the germline V gene (reference sequence). The CDR3 extends over 15 amino acids. The V gene lost 9 bases and the J gene lost 2 bases, with 17 bases spanning the gap. CDR3 coding DNA: TGTGCCAGCCAACAGGGCGCGGGCCGCAATCAGCCCCAGCATTTT. Protein product: CASQQGAGRNQPQHF.

This chain joins TRBV6-1 and TRBJ2-7; D remains unclear. The CDR3 loop spans 10 amino acids. V was pared by 10 bases and J by 4 bases, with 8 bases between. Germline loops: CDR1 MNHNS, CDR2 SASEGT. CDR3: CATTTYEQYF. The CDR3 DNA is TGTGCCACCACTACATACGAGCAGTACTTC.

The V call is TRBV7-2, the J call TRBJ2-7; no reliable D call. With 4 bases removed from V and 3 bases from J, the gap between germline ends came to 16 bases. Germline assignment: CDR1 SGHTA and CDR2 FQGNSA. The CDR3 extends over 15 amino acids. CDR3 in DNA: TGTGCCAGCAGCTCCGACCCGTTAGGATTCTACGAGCAGTACTTC. Translated: CASSSDPLGFYEQYF.

This rearrangement joins TRBV7-8 to TRBJ1-5; 12 bases line up with TRBD1. This CDR3 is built from 17 residues. CDR1 is SGHVS and CDR2 is FQNEAQ in the germline V gene. Trimming cost V 6 bases and J 0 bases; bases outside gene matches: 6. The CDR3 spells CASSRDRGLYSNQPQHF. CDR3 nucleotides: TGTGCCAGCAGTCGGGACAGGGGGCTATATAGCAATCAGCCCCAGCATTTT.

The V call is TRBV2, the J call TRBJ2-7; 11 bases match TRBD2. Germline trimming cut 5 bases from V and 6 bases from J; bases unmatched to any gene: 3. Germline values: CDR1 SNHLY, CDR2 FYNNEI. CDR3 length equals 13 residues. The CDR3 loop reads CASSTSGSVEQYF. The CDR3 region has the DNA TGTGCCAGCAGTACTAGCGGGAGTGTCGAGCAGTACTTC.

The chain has TRBV6-5 and TRBJ1-1, with unresolved D. CDR3 length: 13 residues. Germline CDR1 reads MNHEY; CDR2 reads SVGAGI. With 0 bases removed from V and 4 bases from J, the gap between germline ends came to 6 bases. CDR3 amino acids: CASSYSRATEAFF. For the CDR3, the DNA is TGTGCCAGCAGTTACTCGAGAGCCACTGAAGCTTTCTTT.

The chain has TRBV7-6 and TRBJ2-3, with D possibly being TRBD2 (5 bases). Trimming removed 0 bases from V and 0 bases from J, with 16 bases in between. Germline-derived CDR1 and CDR2 are SGHVS and FNYEAQ. CDR3 size: 18 residues. The CDR3 protein is CASSLAPAAIDSTDTQYF. Written as DNA, the CDR3 is TGTGCCAGCAGCTTAGCCCCAGCGGCTATAGATAGCACAGATACGCAGTATTTT.

The CDR3 region has the DNA TGTGCCAGCAGCTCCCAGGGCGGAGACACTGAAGCTTTCTTT. This sequence encodes CASSSQGGDTEAFF. The chain uses TRBV7-9 and TRBJ1-1; maybe TRBD1 (5 bases). V lost 4 bases and J 3 bases, leaving 12 bases between the germline ends. The CDR3 is made up of 14 amino acids. The germline V gene encodes CDR1 SEHNR and CDR2 FQNEAQ (reference sequence).

The chain couples TRBV5-1 to TRBJ2-1; no definite D call. Germline CDR1 and CDR2: SGHRS and YFSETQ. The ends were cut back, 3 bases at V and 7 bases at J, with 17 bases in the middle. The CDR3 covers 15 residues. The CDR3 loop is CASSSPSSPKNEQFF. The CDR3 DNA is TGCGCCAGCAGCTCCCCGAGCAGTCCTAAAAATGAGCAGTTCTTC.

Only a few counts were recorded for this clonotype. CDR3 amino acids: CASSFPRGTGRYEQYF. The CDR3 DNA follows: TGTGCCAGCAGTTTCCCACGGGGGACAGGAAGGTACGAGCAGTACTTC. V is TRBV12-3 or TRBV12-4 and J is TRBJ2-7, with 8 positions matching TRBD1. The CDR3 runs 16 residues. The ends lost 3 bases at V and 4 bases at J; junction bases unmatched: 11.

V is TRBV7-9 and J is TRBJ2-7; 7 positions match TRBD1. Looked up from germline, CDR1 is SEHNR and CDR2 is FQNEAQ (reference sequence). There are 13 residues in the CDR3. The junction had 4 bases not matched to a gene; V was cut back by 3 bases and J by 5 bases. The CDR3 is CASSLVGGDEQYF. The CDR3 DNA follows: TGTGCCAGCAGCTTGGTAGGGGGCGACGAGCAGTACTTC.

This clonotype was seen a handful of times. The J gene is TRBJ2-4, the V gene TRBV19; 8 nucleotides agree with TRBD1. The CDR3 is made up of 16 amino acids. After removal of 3 bases from V and 0 bases from J, the junction contained 4 bases not matched to a gene. CDR1 and CDR2 (germline): LNHDA, SQIVND (reference sequence). CDR3 sequence reads: CASSMAGQGAKNIQYF. Here the CDR3 DNA reads TGTGCCAGTAGTATGGCAGGACAGGGAGCCAAAAACATTCAGTACTTC.

The gene calls are TRBV19 and TRBJ2-7, with D perhaps matching TRBD1 (5 bases). This CDR3 region has 12 residues. The germline V gene encodes CDR1 LNHDA and CDR2 SQIVND (reference sequence). Trimming stripped 8 bases from V and 2 bases from J, with 10 bases between. The CDR3 nucleotides are TGTGCCAGTTCTCAGGGCACCTACGAGCAGTACTTC. It is translated as CASSQGTYEQYF.

V usage is TRBV20-1 and J usage is TRBJ1-2, with TRBD1 as a possible D gene (5 bases). The V gene's germline CDR1 is DFQATT and CDR2 SNEGSKA (reference sequence). This CDR3 comprises 15 residues. V lost 1 base and J lost 3, with 15 bases in between. This CDR3 reads CSARATGASDYGYTF. The DNA of the CDR3 is TGCAGTGCTAGAGCCACTGGGGCTTCGGACTATGGCTACACCTTC.

This chain links TRBV7-9 with TRBJ2-2, with D possibly TRBD1 on 6 matching bases. V was cut by 3 bases and J by 6 bases, with 8 bases left in between. Germline V lookup: CDR1 SEHNR, CDR2 FQNEAQ (reference sequence). The CDR3 is made up of 13 amino acids. Written as DNA, the CDR3 is TGTGCCAGCAGCTTTGAGGGGGCCGGGGAGCTGTTTTTT. This encodes CASSFEGAGELFF.

A few counts support this clonotype. This chain joins TRBV7-8 and TRBJ2-3; 10 nucleotides line up with TRBD1. The CDR3 is 13 amino acids. CDR1 and CDR2 (germline): SGHVS, FQNEAQ. V shed 6 bases and J 5 bases; nucleotides not matched to a gene: 2. The CDR3 DNA reads as TGTGCCAGCAGTAGGACAGGGGGAGATACGCAGTATTTT. As protein: CASSRTGGDTQYF.

CDR3 sequence: CASSLNGGEETEQYF. The CDR3 nucleotides are TGTGCCAGCAGTCTAAATGGGGGGGAAGAGACCGAGCAGTACTTC. The chain joins TRBV6-5 to TRBJ2-7; 7 nucleotides match TRBD2. The CDR3 totals 15 residues. Germline assignment: CDR1 MNHEY and CDR2 SVGAGI. V dropped 5 bases and J dropped 6; count of bases not matched to a gene: 13.